The rows below give T cell receptor beta chains drawn from one sample of a study of T cell repertoires in aging, cancer and after chemotherapy. TCRdb used MiXCR to reprocess the multiplex PCR reads, holding one entry per CDR3 protein. There are 8,900 or so distinct CDR3 sequences in the sample; under 35% occur only once, and around 3.7% lies in the top ten. Sample: blood. The receptor source for this set is a human donor in good health. Both conserved end residues are part of each CDR3. Each record gives: J gene, CDR3 length, clone size, V gene, D gene, CDR3 DNA, CDR3 protein. A D gene is named only where the DNA matches it firmly. Part of the rows lack a size; the others show once, few, many or a class for expanded clones.

>TRBJ2-2|15|-|TRBV6-1|TRBD1
TGTGCCAGCAGTGAAGAGACAGGGAGTGGGGGGGAGCTGTTTTTT
CASSEETGSGGELFF
>TRBJ2-1|11|few|TRBV7-9|-
TGTGCCAGCAGCTTAACCGATGAGCAGTTCTTC
CASSLTDEQFF
>TRBJ2-1|15|-|TRBV27|-
TGTGCCAGCAGTTTACAGGTTAGCGGATACAATGAGCAGTTCTTC
CASSLQVSGYNEQFF
>TRBJ1-4|13|-|TRBV5-4|-
TGTGCCAGCAGCTTGAGAGTGAATAAAAAACTGTTTTTT
CASSLRVNKKLFF
>TRBJ1-1|15|-|TRBV28|-
TGTGCCAGCAGTTTAATCGACAGCCTGCACACTGAAGCTTTCTTT
CASSLIDSLHTEAFF
>TRBJ1-1|16|-|TRBV28|-
TGTGCCAGCAGTTCGTTGGAGGGCTTACCTTACACTGAAGCTTTCTTT
CASSSLEGLPYTEAFF
>TRBJ1-2|15|-|TRBV28|-
TGTGCCAGCAGCTCCTGGGCAGGAGATAACTATGGCTACACCTTC
CASSSWAGDNYGYTF
>TRBJ2-5|16|-|TRBV6-5|-
TGTGCCAGCAGTTATAACCGACCAAGGCGCGGAGAGACCCAGTACTTC
CASSYNRPRRGETQYF
>TRBJ2-1|14|-|TRBV5-1|-
TGCGCCAGCAGCTTGTCAGGCAGAGACAATGAGCAGTTCTTC
CASSLSGRDNEQFF
>TRBJ1-1|14|-|TRBV7-9|TRBD1
TGTGCCAGCAGCTTAACAGGGGCGACCACTGAAGCTTTCTTT
CASSLTGATTEAFF
>TRBJ2-5|16|-|TRBV7-2|-
TGTGCCAGCAGTTTCACCGGTCCGCGGCCACAAGAGACCCAGTACTTC
CASSFTGPRPQETQYF
>TRBJ1-2|15|-|TRBV5-1|TRBD1
TGCGCCAGCACCCCAATACTGGACAGGGAGAATGGCTACACCTTC
CASTPILDRENGYTF
>TRBJ2-2|15|few|TRBV19|TRBD1
TGTGCCAGTGGCGACAGGGGGGGCCTCACCGGGGAGCTGTTTTTT
CASGDRGGLTGELFF
>TRBJ1-6|14|-|TRBV7-9|-
TGTGCCAGCAGCCCCGGACCTTCAAATTCACCCCTCCACTTT
CASSPGPSNSPLHF
>TRBJ1-1|13|medium-sized|TRBV29-1|TRBD1
TGCAGCGGGGGACAGGGGCGGTGGACTGAAGCTTTCTTT
CSGGQGRWTEAFF
>TRBJ2-7|12|-|TRBV7-9|TRBD1
TGTGCCAGCAGCCTGACAGGGGACGAGCAGTACTTC
CASSLTGDEQYF
>TRBJ2-3|13|-|TRBV9|-
TGTGCCAGCAGCGGGGAGGGCACAGATACGCAGTATTTT
CASSGEGTDTQYF
>TRBJ2-5|16|-|TRBV4-3|-
TGCGCCAGCAGCCCACTGGCGGGACAGTACCAAGAGACCCAGTACTTC
CASSPLAGQYQETQYF
>TRBJ2-5|18|once|TRBV7-2|-
TGTGCCAGCAGCTCTAAGATGAGTCGGTGGGGGGCGGAGGAGACCCAGTACTTC
CASSSKMSRWGAEETQYF
>TRBJ1-2|13|medium-sized|TRBV30|-
TGTGCCTGGAGTGTTGAAGCTAACTATGGCTACACCTTC
CAWSVEANYGYTF
>TRBJ1-5|14|-|TRBV6-5|-
TGTGCCATCAGTGGTTTGGGGGCAGGACAGCCCCAGCATTTT
CAISGLGAGQPQHF
>TRBJ1-6|13|few|TRBV4-3|-
TGCGCCAGCAGCCTAAATCGATGGTCACCCCTCCACTTT
CASSLNRWSPLHF
>TRBJ2-1|14|few|TRBV7-2|-
TGTGCCAGCAGCGTAGATGGGGGGTTCAATGAGCAGTTCTTC
CASSVDGGFNEQFF
>TRBJ1-2|15|-|TRBV12-3/TRBV12-4|-
TGTGCCAGCAGTTCCACAGGGAGTATTGGCTATGGCTACACCTTC
CASSSTGSIGYGYTF
>TRBJ2-1|14|-|TRBV19|TRBD1
TGTGCCAGTAGTAAGGCAGGGGGTTGGAATGAGCAGTTCTTC
CASSKAGGWNEQFF
>TRBJ1-1|13|medium-sized|TRBV6-5|TRBD1
TGTGCCAGCAGTTACCTGACAGGGACTGAAGCTTTCTTT
CASSYLTGTEAFF
>TRBJ1-1|14|-|TRBV12-3/TRBV12-4|-
TGTGCCAGCAGATGGGAACAGACGAACACTGAAGCTTTCTTT
CASRWEQTNTEAFF
>TRBJ2-3|14|few|TRBV7-2|TRBD1
TGTGCCAGCAGCCGTGGACAGGGCACAGATACGCAGTATTTT
CASSRGQGTDTQYF
>TRBJ2-2|14|-|TRBV25-1|-
TGTGCCAGCAGTGGAGCACAGGGTACCGGGGAGCTGTTTTTT
CASSGAQGTGELFF
>TRBJ1-5|14|-|TRBV6-5|-
TGTGCCAGCAGTTATGCGGGGGGGAATCAGCCCCAGCATTTT
CASSYAGGNQPQHF
>TRBJ2-5|15|once|TRBV13|-
TGTGCCAGCAGCTTAGTTTCCGGGGTCCAAGAGACCCAGTACTTC
CASSLVSGVQETQYF
>TRBJ2-2|15|few|TRBV12-3/TRBV12-4|-
TGTGCCAGCACGAGGGCAGGGGTTAACACCGGGGAGCTGTTTTTT
CASTRAGVNTGELFF
>TRBJ2-7|16|-|TRBV7-2|TRBD1
TGTGCCAGCACCCCCCAGGGACAGATTAACTCCTACGAGCAGTACTTC
CASTPQGQINSYEQYF
>TRBJ2-1|18|-|TRBV7-9|TRBD2
TGTGCCAGCAGCTTCGGACTAGCGGGAAGGGGCGCCTACAATGAGCAGTTCTTC
CASSFGLAGRGAYNEQFF
>TRBJ2-3|12|few|TRBV11-3|-
TGTGCCAGCAGCCTAGGGATGGATACGCAGTATTTT
CASSLGMDTQYF
>TRBJ2-7|15|medium-sized|TRBV6-6|TRBD1
TGTGCCAGCAGTCCCGGGACAGGGGGCACCTACGAGCAGTACTTC
CASSPGTGGTYEQYF
>TRBJ1-5|13|-|TRBV6-1|-
TGTGCCAGCGGGTGGGGGACAAATCAGCCCCAGCATTTT
CASGWGTNQPQHF
>TRBJ1-2|13|-|TRBV7-9|-
TGTGCCAGCAGCCTAGGGGGGGACTATGGCTACACCTTC
CASSLGGDYGYTF
>TRBJ1-1|13|-|TRBV28|-
TGTGCCAGCAGGGGGAGCACAGGGATACGAGCTTTCTTT
CASRGSTGIRAFF
>TRBJ2-5|15|few|TRBV12-3/TRBV12-4|TRBD1
TGTGCCAGCAGACGGGACAGGGGGCGAGGAGAGACCCAGTACTTC
CASRRDRGRGETQYF
>TRBJ2-5|13|-|TRBV20-1|TRBD2
TGCAGTGCGGAAGGGGGACTAGCGGAGACCCAGTACTTC
CSAEGGLAETQYF
>TRBJ1-6|16|few|TRBV19|TRBD1
TGTGCCAGTAGTATGACAGGGATCACCTATAATTCACCCCTCCACTTT
CASSMTGITYNSPLHF
>TRBJ1-5|13|few|TRBV30|-
TGTGCCTGGAGTGTAGGATGGGGGCAGCCCCAGCATTTT
CAWSVGWGQPQHF
>TRBJ2-1|17|-|TRBV7-3|TRBD2
TGTGCCAGCAGCTCAATGGCCGGGACTAGCGGATACAATGAGCAGTTCTTC
CASSSMAGTSGYNEQFF
>TRBJ2-1|15|-|TRBV7-9|TRBD1
TGTGCCAGCAGCCTAGGACCGGGACAGGGAAATGAGCAGTTCTTC
CASSLGPGQGNEQFF
>TRBJ2-2|13|medium-sized|TRBV29-1|-
TGCAGCATAAAGGGGGATACTACCGGGGAGCTGTTTTTT
CSIKGDTTGELFF
>TRBJ2-7|11|few|TRBV5-6|-
TGTGCCAGCAGCAAGGACAGTTGGCAGTACTTC
CASSKDSWQYF
>TRBJ1-2|15|-|TRBV7-9|-
TGTGCCAGCAGTGAGGCTACCGGGACGGACTATGGCTACACCTTC
CASSEATGTDYGYTF
>TRBJ2-3|15|-|TRBV7-3|TRBD1
TGTGCCAGCAGTCGTGGACAGGGGGCAGGTGATACGCAGTATTTT
CASSRGQGAGDTQYF
>TRBJ1-2|14|-|TRBV6-5|-
TGTGCCAGCAGGCCCGGGACTGCTAACTATGGCTACACCTTC
CASRPGTANYGYTF